What follows are 3 T cell receptor beta chains derived from one specimen sequenced in a study of T cell responses to AZD1222 COVID-19 vaccine. Produced via immunoSEQ multiplex PCR; TCRdb's table is partial and in-frame only. The sample lists tens of thousands of clones, about 87% occurring once. The input for sequencing was peripheral blood, taken 28 days after the second dose of the MenACWY control vaccine. The receptors were sampled from an adult who received the MenACWY meningococcal vaccine as a control.

The chain couples TRBV30 to TRBJ1-5; D remains unclear. The CDR3 spans 13 residues. Germline loops: CDR1 GTSNPN, CDR2 SVGIG (reference sequence). V was trimmed by 1 base and J by 4 bases, leaving 8 bases between them. This chain's CDR3 is CAWSDSLNQPQHF. The CDR3 DNA reads TGTGCCTGGAGTGACTCCCTTAATCAGCCCCAGCATTTT.

The chain employs TRBV2 and TRBJ2-5; weak D call: TRBD2 (6 bases). This CDR3 is built from 15 residues. The ends were cut back, 6 bases at V and 3 bases at J, with 17 bases in the middle. Germline assignment: CDR1 SNHLY and CDR2 FYNNEI. The CDR3 protein is CASREVGGKKETQYF. Here the CDR3 DNA reads TGTGCCAGCAGGGAGGTCGGGGGTAAGAAAGAGACCCAGTACTTC.

CDR3 amino acids: CASGGWDGSNEKLFF. For the CDR3, the DNA is TGTGCCAGCGGGGGATGGGATGGTTCTAATGAAAAACTGTTTTTT. V gene TRBV6-5 combines with J gene TRBJ1-4, with D tentatively TRBD1 (5 bases). The CDR3 is made up of 15 amino acids. The germline V gene encodes CDR1 MNHEY and CDR2 SVGAGI. Between the trimmed V and J ends, which lost 8 bases and 3 bases, there was a span of 16 bases.